This T cell receptor beta chain was retrieved from a study of blood T cell repertoires in COVID-19. Generated by immunoSEQ multiplex PCR, the TCRdb table keeps only in-frame clones and is missing some. The sample has about 400,000 clones, 70% to 90% seen once. Trimming at V came to 3 bases and at J to 6 bases, leaving 5 bases not matched to a gene. CDR1 SGDLS and CDR2 YYNGEE come from the germline V gene. The CDR3 extends over 14 amino acids. This receptor was identified in a woman aged 40-49 years with acute COVID-19. Sequencing input: PBMCs or T cells enriched from blood (not recorded which). The J gene is TRBJ2-2, the V gene TRBV9; 7 bases align to TRBD2. The CDR3 is CASSAFSGAGELFF. For the CDR3, the DNA is TGTGCCAGCAGCGCATTCAGCGGGGCCGGGGAGCTGTTTTTT.